The next 20 T cell receptor beta chains were all read from a single sample in a study of T cell responses to AZD1222 COVID-19 vaccine. The method was immunoSEQ multiplex PCR; TCRdb's version includes in-frame clones alone and lacks a portion of them. Of 120,000 to 150,000 clones in the sample, about 90% were seen once. Sequencing was performed on peripheral blood, taken on day 0 of AZD1222 vaccination. The receptors stem from an adult in good health.

The J gene is TRBJ1-5, the V gene TRBV4-2, with no clear D. Germline values: CDR1 LGHNA, CDR2 YNFKEQ. With 2 bases removed from V and 1 base from J, the gap between germline ends came to 0 bases. This CDR3 has 12 amino acids. CDR3 DNA: TGTGCCAGCAGCCAAAGCAATCAGCCCCAGCATTTT. Translation gives CASSQSNQPQHF.

The V gene is TRBV2, the J gene TRBJ1-4, with 8 bases matching TRBD1. With V trimmed by 7 bases and J by 8 bases, 9 bases remained unmatched. The germline V gene has CDR1 SNHLY and CDR2 FYNNEI. CDR3 length: 14 amino acids. The CDR3, as DNA: TGTGCCAGCACACCTCAGGGGGCATGGGAAAAACTGTTTTTT. Translation gives CASTPQGAWEKLFF.

The rearrangement links TRBV2 to TRBJ1-1; D is possibly TRBD1 (5 bases). V lost 4 bases to trimming and J lost 7 bases, with 16 bases between them. Per the germline V gene, CDR1 is SNHLY and CDR2 is FYNNEI. This CDR3 spans 14 amino acids. In nucleotides, the CDR3 is TGTGCCAGCAGTGTTATCCAGGGAGGCCTTGAAGCTTTCTTT. Residues: CASSVIQGGLEAFF. The full variable domain, completed using reference TRBV2 and TRBJ1-1, is EPEVTQTPSHQVTQMGQEVILRCVPISNHLYFYWYRQILGQKVEFLVSFYNNEISEKSEIFDDQFSVERPDGSNFTLKIRSTKLEDSAMYFCASSVIQGGLEAFFGQGTRLTVV.

The V and J genes are TRBV7-8 and TRBJ2-1, with D tentatively TRBD1 (5 bases). CDR1 is SGHVS and CDR2 is FQNEAQ in the germline V gene. The CDR3 totals 14 residues. Trimming left V 6 bases short and J 2 bases short, with 11 bases between. The DNA of the CDR3 is TGTGCCAGCAGGGGGCCCCAAACCTACAATGAGCAGTTCTTC. Residues: CASRGPQTYNEQFF.

The chain is built from TRBV19 and TRBJ2-3, with D perhaps given as TRBD1 or TRBD2 (7 bases each). Germline V gives CDR1 LNHDA, CDR2 SQIVND (reference sequence). V was pared by 5 bases and J by 3 bases, with 12 bases between. CDR3 length: 14 amino acids. This chain's CDR3 is CASSPQGGTDTQYF. The DNA of the CDR3 is TGTGCCAGTAGTCCGCAGGGGGGGACAGATACGCAGTATTTT.

This clone was observed a single time. CDR3 sequence: CASSFSNKLAGGPGEQFF. In DNA form, the CDR3 reads TGTGCCAGCAGCTTCTCCAACAAACTAGCGGGGGGGCCGGGTGAGCAGTTCTTC. The chain couples TRBV7-2 to TRBJ2-1, with 13 bases identical to TRBD2. This CDR3 region has 18 residues. J lost 9 bases, V lost 3 bases, and 14 bases had no gene match. Per the germline V gene, CDR1 is SGHTA and CDR2 is FQGNSA.

This chain connects TRBV19 to TRBJ1-5, with 7 nucleotides matching TRBD1. The CDR3 sequence is 15 residues long. In germline, CDR1 is LNHDA, CDR2 SQIVND (reference sequence). V shed 5 bases, J shed 0 bases, and the junction held 4 bases outside the gene matches. CDR3: CASSRDSYSNQPQHF. As DNA, the CDR3 is TGTGCCAGTAGTCGGGACAGTTATAGCAATCAGCCCCAGCATTTT.

The chain joins TRBV5-4 to TRBJ1-6, with 7 bases matching TRBD1. Germline CDR1 reads SGHNT; CDR2 reads YYREEE (reference sequence). V shed 3 bases and J 4 bases; nucleotides not matched to a gene: 7. The CDR3 has 16 residues. The CDR3 sequence is CASSSGTEVYNSPLHF. The CDR3 DNA reads TGTGCCAGCAGCTCTGGGACAGAAGTTTATAATTCACCCCTCCACTTT.

The chain employs TRBV28 and TRBJ2-7, with 7 bases matching TRBD2. This CDR3 contains 15 residues. Germline trimming cut 2 bases from V and 5 bases from J; bases unmatched to any gene: 9. CDR1 is MDHEN, CDR2 SYDVKM, per germline. The CDR3 protein is CASSLAEAGVHEQYF. Here the CDR3 DNA reads TGTGCCAGCAGTTTAGCTGAGGCGGGAGTCCACGAGCAGTACTTC. The variable domain in full, with the rest retrieved from reference TRBV28 and TRBJ2-7, is DVKVTQSSRYLVKRTGEKVFLECVQDMDHENMFWYRQDPGLGLRLIYFSYDVKMKEKGDIPEGYSVSREKKERFSLILESASTNQTSMYLCASSLAEAGVHEQYFGPGTRLTVT.

The chain couples TRBV28 to TRBJ1-5; D gene unclear. Per germline, CDR1 MDHEN and CDR2 SYDVKM. CDR3 length: 12 residues. Trimming took 7 bases from V and 5 from J, leaving 9 bases between them. The CDR3 sequence: CASKLYDQPQHF. In DNA form, the CDR3 reads TGTGCCAGCAAACTCTACGATCAGCCCCAGCATTTT.

The rearrangement uses TRBV10-3 and TRBJ1-1; D gene uncertain. Trimming left V 2 bases short and J 8 bases short, with 15 bases between. This CDR3 has 14 residues. CDR1 is ENHRY, CDR2 SYGVKD, per germline. CDR3 in amino acids: CAISEDGLTEEAFF. In DNA, the CDR3 is TGTGCCATCAGTGAGGATGGGCTTACCGAAGAAGCTTTCTTT.

CDR3 DNA sequence: TGTGCCACCAGCAGAGGGGGGGAAGCTTTCTTT. Its protein is CATSRGGEAFF. The J gene is TRBJ1-1, the V gene TRBV15; D might be TRBD1 (5 bases). Germline CDR1 is LNHNV and CDR2 is YYDKDF (reference sequence). CDR3 length equals 11 residues. Trimming took off 1 base at V and 8 bases at J, with 5 bases between the two ends. Full variable domain (rest looked up from reference TRBV15 and TRBJ1-1): DAMVIQNPRYQVTQFGKPVTLSCSQTLNHNVMYWYQQKSSQAPKLLFHYYDKDFNNEADTPDNFQSRRPNTSFCFLDIRSPGLGDTAMYLCATSRGGEAFFGQGTRLTVV.

The chain is built from TRBV7-2 and TRBJ2-5; D possibly corresponds to TRBD1 (6 bases). V gave up 7 bases and J gave up 1 base, with 10 bases separating them. This CDR3 is built from 13 residues. Germline CDR1 reads SGHTA; CDR2 reads FQGNSA. CDR3 nucleotide sequence: TGTGCCAGCAAATCCAGGGGCCAAGAGACCCAGTACTTC. Residues: CASKSRGQETQYF.

The chain links TRBV5-1 to TRBJ2-7; D is uncertain. The length of the CDR3 is 13 residues. The germline V gene encodes CDR1 SGHRS and CDR2 YFSETQ. V shed 3 bases and J shed 0 bases, with 7 bases lying between them. The CDR3: CASSYQDSYEQYF. The CDR3 coding sequence is TGCGCCAGCAGCTACCAAGACTCCTACGAGCAGTACTTC.

This chain uses TRBV5-1 with TRBJ1-1; D gene unclear. The CDR3 runs 16 residues. V lost 5 bases to trimming and J lost 1 base, with 18 bases between them. Germline loops: CDR1 SGHRS, CDR2 YFSETQ. The CDR3 nucleotides are TGCGCCAGCAGTCCCCAGACCGCTTCGAGGAACACTGAAGCTTTCTTT. Translating it yields CASSPQTASRNTEAFF.

This rearrangement joins TRBV20-1 to TRBJ2-1; unclear D gene. CDR1 and CDR2 from the germline V gene are DFQATT and SNEGSKA (reference sequence). The CDR3 has 11 amino acids. Trimming left V 5 bases short and J 7 bases short, with 9 bases between. Here the CDR3 reads CSAWHANEQFF. In DNA, the CDR3 is TGCAGTGCTTGGCACGCGAATGAGCAGTTCTTC.

The chain links TRBV28 to TRBJ1-2, with 9 bases matching TRBD1. Germline CDR1 is MDHEN and CDR2 is SYDVKM. The V and J ends lost 5 bases and 8 bases, in that order; junction bases with no gene match: 6. The CDR3 is 13 residues long. CDR3 coding DNA: TGTGCCAGCAGTACCACAGGGGGCTTAGGCTACACCTTC. Its translation is CASSTTGGLGYTF.

The rearrangement uses TRBV20-1 and TRBJ1-5; D possibly corresponds to TRBD1 (5 bases). V dropped 6 bases and J dropped 3 bases, with 15 bases sitting between them. The CDR3 covers 14 residues. Germline CDR1 is DFQATT and CDR2 is SNEGSKA (reference sequence). CDR3 DNA sequence: TGCAGTGCAAGTCAGGGACCTGACAATCAGCCCCAGCATTTT. Protein sequence: CSASQGPDNQPQHF.

This chain connects TRBV4-3 to TRBJ1-4; 9 nucleotides agree with TRBD1. Trimming cost V 0 bases and J 3 bases; bases outside gene matches: 8. Germline CDR1 reads LGHNA; CDR2 reads YSLEER. CDR3 length: 18 amino acids. CDR3 amino acids: CASSQDLTGGASNEKLFF. CDR3 sequence (DNA): TGCGCCAGCAGCCAAGATCTAACAGGGGGCGCTTCTAATGAAAAACTGTTTTTT.

The V call is TRBV4-1, the J call TRBJ2-2, with D unresolved. From germline, CDR1 is MGHRA and CDR2 YSYEKL. The CDR3 covers 14 residues. V lost 1 base to trimming and J lost 7 bases, with 10 bases between them. DNA for the CDR3: TGCGCCAGCAGCCAAGTCGGGTGGGGCGGGGAGCTGTTTTTT. This translates into CASSQVGWGGELFF.